These 24 T cell receptor beta chains were all obtained from the same sample, sequenced in a study of blood T cell repertoires in COVID-19. The protocol was immunoSEQ multiplex PCR, while the TCRdb copy is restricted to in-frame clones and leaves out a portion. Here the sample spans more than 70,000 clones, approximately 80% being singletons. Specimen: peripheral blood. The receptors were gathered from a woman in her 70s with acute or convalescent COVID-19.

The chain employs TRBV2 and TRBJ1-6; D gene unclear. Germline V gene data show CDR1 as SNHLY and CDR2 as FYNNEI. The CDR3 sequence is 15 residues long. Between the trimmed V and J ends, which lost 6 bases and 7 bases, there was a span of 16 bases. CDR3 in amino acids: CASRFGRAQNSPLHF. CDR3 coding DNA: TGTGCCAGCAGATTTGGGCGGGCCCAAAATTCACCCCTCCACTTT.

The chain links TRBV5-6 to TRBJ2-5; the D gene is possibly TRBD1 (6 bases). The CDR3 is made up of 14 amino acids. Trimming left V 6 bases short and J 0 bases short, with 12 bases between. The V gene's germline CDR1 is SGHDT and CDR2 YYEEEE. CDR3 sequence: CASTDTGNQETQYF. The CDR3 DNA reads TGTGCCAGCACCGATACAGGGAACCAAGAGACCCAGTACTTC.

The chain has TRBV7-8 and TRBJ1-5; TRBD1 agrees at 9 bases. The length of the CDR3 is 16 residues. Germline V CDR1 and CDR2: SGHVS, FQNEAQ. Trimming took 5 bases from V and 0 from J; bases not matched to a gene: 5. The DNA of the CDR3 is TGTGCCAGCAGCGCCCGGACAGGGGCTAGCAATCAGCCCCAGCATTTT. As protein: CASSARTGASNQPQHF.

V is TRBV6-5 and J is TRBJ2-1; TRBD2 matches at 7 bases. The CDR3 loop spans 14 amino acids. Germline values: CDR1 MNHEY, CDR2 SVGAGI. The trim removed 10 bases at V and 4 bases at J, leaving 10 bases unmatched. The CDR3 here is CAILGGGSYNEQFF. As DNA, the CDR3 is TGTGCCATCCTCGGCGGCGGGAGTTACAATGAGCAGTTCTTC.

This clone was recorded only once. V usage is TRBV3-1 (or the pseudogene TRBV3-2) and J usage is TRBJ2-3, with TRBD1 identical over 9 bases. The CDR3 is made up of 17 amino acids. V lost 4 bases to trimming and J lost 2 bases; unmatched junction nucleotides: 10. Germline CDR1 is LGHDT and CDR2 is YNNKEL (reference sequence). For the CDR3, the DNA is TGTGCCAGCAGCCCCCACACCGGGACAGGGATCACAGATACGCAGTATTTT. The encoded protein is CASSPHTGTGITDTQYF.

The chain has TRBV6-5 and TRBJ1-2; D gene unclear. CDR1 and CDR2 (germline): MNHEY, SVGAGI. This CDR3 spans 12 amino acids. V was shortened by 8 bases and J by 7 bases, with 14 bases between the two germline ends. The CDR3 DNA is TGTGCCAGCCATCGACTGGATCGTGGCTACACCTTC. Protein product: CASHRLDRGYTF.

This chain uses TRBV9 with TRBJ2-1; 9 nucleotides align to TRBD2. The CDR3 runs to 16 residues. The J segment lost 9 bases and the V segment lost 4 bases, leaving 14 bases of the junction unmatched. Germline assignment: CDR1 SGDLS and CDR2 YYNGEE. DNA for the CDR3: TGTGCCAGCAGCCCGCTTGGGGCGGGAGGGCCCGGTGAGCAGTTCTTC. Translated, it gives CASSPLGAGGPGEQFF.

This clone has a handful of counts. The chain combines TRBV19 with TRBJ1-5; a weak D match, TRBD1 (5 bases). Germline-derived CDR1 and CDR2 are LNHDA and SQIVND (reference sequence). Trimming removed 5 bases at V and 2 bases at J, with 10 bases between. The CDR3 spans 14 residues. The CDR3 sequence is CASSYQGGNQPQHF. DNA of the CDR3: TGTGCCAGTAGTTACCAGGGTGGCAATCAGCCCCAGCATTTT. Filled out from reference TRBV19 and TRBJ1-5, the complete variable domain reads DGGITQSPKYLFRKEGQNVTLSCEQNLNHDAMYWYRQDPGQGLRLIYYSQIVNDFQKGDIAEGYSVSREKKESFPLTVTSAQKNPTAFYLCASSYQGGNQPQHFGDGTRLSIL.

The gene calls are TRBV10-3 and TRBJ2-5, with D uncertain. CDR1 ENHRY and CDR2 SYGVKD come from the germline V gene. CDR3 length: 13 amino acids. V lost 4 bases and J 0 bases, leaving 6 bases between the germline ends. CDR3: CAISAMYQETQYF. CDR3 in DNA: TGTGCCATCAGTGCAATGTACCAAGAGACCCAGTACTTC.

This clone turned up a few times. CDR3 coding DNA: TGTGCCAGCAGCCGAAAGGCCCAGGTGAGCGAGCAGTACTTC. Protein product: CASSRKAQVSEQYF. The chain employs TRBV3-1 (or the pseudogene TRBV3-2) and TRBJ2-7; no reliable D call. The CDR3 consists of 14 residues. Per germline, CDR1 LGHDT and CDR2 YNNKEL (reference sequence). V lost 4 bases to trimming and J lost 6 bases, with 16 bases between them.

The chain combines TRBV29-1 with TRBJ2-7; D is perhaps TRBD1 (6 bases). CDR1 and CDR2 from the germline V gene are SQVTM and ANQGSEA. The CDR3 spans 13 residues. Trimming left V 7 bases short and J 3 bases short, with 16 bases between. CDR3 nucleotide sequence: TGCAGCGCCATGACCGACAGGAACTACGAGCAGTACTTC. It encodes CSAMTDRNYEQYF.

This sequence joins TRBV5-6 and TRBJ1-2; tentatively, D is TRBD1 (6 bases). CDR3 length: 13 amino acids. CDR1 is SGHDT and CDR2 is YYEEEE in the germline V gene. V lost 4 bases and J lost 2, with 9 bases in between. The CDR3 spells CASSLGQNYGYTF. CDR3 in DNA: TGTGCCAGCAGCCTAGGACAGAACTATGGCTACACCTTC.

The rearrangement uses TRBV19 and TRBJ2-3; TRBD2 aligns across 8 bases. V trimming: 5 bases; J trimming: 5 bases; junction bases outside the gene matches: 6. CDR3 size: 14 residues. Germline CDR1 is LNHDA and CDR2 is SQIVND (reference sequence). CDR3 DNA: TGTGCCAGTAGTCTCGGGACTAGTGGAGATACGCAGTATTTT. It codes for CASSLGTSGDTQYF.

The gene calls are TRBV6-5 and TRBJ1-1; 9 bases line up with TRBD1. CDR1 and CDR2 (germline): MNHEY, SVGAGI. V was clipped by 5 bases and J by 2 bases; unmatched bases: 6. CDR3 length: 15 residues. The CDR3 DNA sequence: TGTGCCAGCAGTAAACAGGGGGCCCCCAACACTGAAGCTTTCTTT. This codes for CASSKQGAPNTEAFF.

J is TRBJ2-2 and V is TRBV9, with 10 nucleotides matching TRBD2. V lost 4 bases, J lost 4 bases, and 10 bases stayed unmatched. The CDR3 runs 17 residues. Looked up from germline, CDR1 is SGDLS and CDR2 is YYNGEE. CDR3: CASSYTSGIRSTGELFF. For the CDR3, the DNA is TGTGCCAGCAGCTACACTAGCGGGATCAGGAGCACCGGGGAGCTGTTTTTT.

This clone was seen only a few times. The chain carries TRBV14 and TRBJ1-1, with D possibly TRBD1 on 6 matching bases. The CDR3 sequence is 13 residues long. The germline V gene has CDR1 SGHDN and CDR2 FVKESK. V gave up 8 bases and J gave up 3 bases, with 13 bases separating them. DNA for the CDR3: TGTGCCAGCTCAGGACAGCTTTACACTGAAGCTTTCTTT. Translated: CASSGQLYTEAFF.

The V gene is TRBV6-5, the J gene TRBJ1-6; 7 positions agree with TRBD1. The germline V gene encodes CDR1 MNHEY and CDR2 SVGAGI. Germline trimming cut 0 bases from V and 7 bases from J; bases unmatched to any gene: 6. This CDR3 spans 16 amino acids. The CDR3 loop reads CASSYSAGTANSPLHF. The CDR3 nucleotides read TGTGCCAGCAGTTACTCCGCCGGGACAGCCAATTCACCCCTCCACTTT.

The V call is TRBV24-1, the J call TRBJ2-1; a possible D gene is TRBD2 (7 bases). Per the germline V gene, CDR1 is KGHDR and CDR2 is SFDVKD. CDR3 length: 16 residues. The V end was cut by 3 bases, the J end by 6 bases, with 17 bases between. The CDR3 sequence is CATSDGGGGTLNEQFF. The DNA of the CDR3 is TGTGCCACCAGTGATGGGGGGGGCGGGACTCTCAATGAGCAGTTCTTC.

The rearrangement links TRBV28 to TRBJ1-2; no clear D gene. V lost 5 bases to trimming and J lost 4 bases, with 5 bases between them. The CDR3 is made up of 11 amino acids. Germline-derived CDR1 and CDR2 are MDHEN and SYDVKM. The CDR3 protein is CASSQIYGYTF. CDR3 bases: TGTGCCAGCAGTCAGATCTATGGCTACACCTTC.

As regards this clone: The same CDR3 also results from other DNA sequences found in this sample. The chain employs TRBV12-3 or TRBV12-4 and TRBJ2-2; D is unclear. The CDR3 is 13 amino acids. Deletions cut 2 bases from V and 1 base from J, with 2 bases between. CDR3 residues: CASSLRNTGELFF. For the CDR3, the DNA is TGTGCCAGCAGTTTACGGAACACCGGGGAGCTGTTTTTT.

The chain employs TRBV7-2 and TRBJ2-7, with 15 bases matching TRBD2. The V gene's germline CDR1 is SGHTA and CDR2 FQGNSA. V was pared by 5 bases and J by 4 bases, with 6 bases of the junction left unmatched. This CDR3 contains 16 residues. The CDR3 sequence: CASSRTSGGASYEQYF. In nucleotides, the CDR3 is TGTGCCAGCAGCCGGACTAGCGGGGGGGCTAGTTACGAGCAGTACTTC. Full variable domain (outside the CDR3, taken from reference TRBV7-2 and TRBJ2-7): GAGVSQSPSNKVTEKGKDVELRCDPISGHTALYWYRQSLGQGLEFLIYFQGNSAPDKSGLPSDRFSAERTGGSVSTLTIQRTQQEDSAVYLCASSRTSGGASYEQYFGPGTRLTVT.

V gene TRBV19 combines with J gene TRBJ1-2; D unresolved. Deletions cut 6 bases from V and 2 bases from J, with 7 bases between. The CDR3 covers 12 residues. Germline V CDR1 and CDR2: LNHDA, SQIVND (reference sequence). CDR3 amino acids: CASRARNYGYTF. The CDR3 DNA sequence: TGTGCCAGTAGGGCCCGAAACTATGGCTACACCTTC. Based on the CDR3 plus reference TRBV19 and TRBJ1-2, the full variable domain is DGGITQSPKYLFRKEGQNVTLSCEQNLNHDAMYWYRQDPGQGLRLIYYSQIVNDFQKGDIAEGYSVSREKKESFPLTVTSAQKNPTAFYLCASRARNYGYTFGSGTRLTVV.

The chain recombines TRBV27 with TRBJ2-1; possible D gene TRBD2, 5 bases. Germline V gene sequence: CDR1 MNHEY, CDR2 SMNVEV (reference sequence). Trimming removed 4 bases from V and 3 bases from J, with 13 bases in between. This CDR3 has 15 residues. In DNA form, the CDR3 reads TGTGCCAGCAGTTCTTTGGGGAGTTACTACAATGAGCAGTTCTTC. This encodes CASSSLGSYYNEQFF.

The V gene is TRBV4-1, the J gene TRBJ1-6; 7 positions agree with TRBD1. Germline-derived CDR1 and CDR2 are MGHRA and YSYEKL. V trimming: 2 bases; J trimming: 7 bases; junction bases outside the gene matches: 8. The CDR3 has 16 residues. The CDR3 here is CASSQNEQGPNSPLHF. As DNA, the CDR3 is TGCGCCAGCAGCCAAAACGAACAGGGGCCCAATTCACCCCTCCACTTT.